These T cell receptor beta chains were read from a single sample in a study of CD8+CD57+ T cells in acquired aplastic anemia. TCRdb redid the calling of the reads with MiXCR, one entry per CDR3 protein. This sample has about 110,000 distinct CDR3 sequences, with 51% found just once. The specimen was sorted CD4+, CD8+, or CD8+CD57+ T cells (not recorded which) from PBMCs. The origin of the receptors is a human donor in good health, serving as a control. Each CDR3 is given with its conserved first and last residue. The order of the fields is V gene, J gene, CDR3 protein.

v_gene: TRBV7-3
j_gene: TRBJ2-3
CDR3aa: CASSLKGTSLGAGTDTQYF

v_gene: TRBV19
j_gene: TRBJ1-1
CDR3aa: CASMGREKTEAFF

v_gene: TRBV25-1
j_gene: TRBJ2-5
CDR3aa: CASSGGGQETQYF

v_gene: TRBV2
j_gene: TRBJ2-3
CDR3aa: CASSLAEMTTDTQYF

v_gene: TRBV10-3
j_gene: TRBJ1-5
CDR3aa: CAKPSNSGRAGNQPQHF

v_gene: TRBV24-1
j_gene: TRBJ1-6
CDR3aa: CATSATSGGGTSPLHF

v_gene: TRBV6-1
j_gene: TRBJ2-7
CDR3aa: CASTRTSGSSYEQYF

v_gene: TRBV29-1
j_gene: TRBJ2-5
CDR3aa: CSGTGQETQYF

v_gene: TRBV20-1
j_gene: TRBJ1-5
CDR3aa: CSASFASSNQPQHF

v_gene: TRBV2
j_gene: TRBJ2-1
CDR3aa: CASINPGLAGGNEQFF

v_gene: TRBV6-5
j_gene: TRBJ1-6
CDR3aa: CASSYMIEASPLHF

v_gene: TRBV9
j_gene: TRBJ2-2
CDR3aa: CASSVAGGLFF

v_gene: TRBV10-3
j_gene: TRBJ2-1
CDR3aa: CAISELGRGPYEQFF

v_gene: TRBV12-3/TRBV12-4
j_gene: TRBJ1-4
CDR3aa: CASSLERDEKLFF

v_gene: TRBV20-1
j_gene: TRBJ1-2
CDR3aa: CSGVGSGYGYTF

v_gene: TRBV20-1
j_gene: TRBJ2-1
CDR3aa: CSARDVSYNEQFF

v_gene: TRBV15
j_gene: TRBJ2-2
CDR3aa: CATSRGGPNTGELFF

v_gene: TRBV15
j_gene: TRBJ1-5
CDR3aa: CATSSRDRTYQPQHF

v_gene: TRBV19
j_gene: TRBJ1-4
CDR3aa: CASSMRATNEKLFF

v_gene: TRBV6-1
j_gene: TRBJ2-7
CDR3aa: CASSWGYEQYF

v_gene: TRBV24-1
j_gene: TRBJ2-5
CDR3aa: CASSHRDRNGETQYF

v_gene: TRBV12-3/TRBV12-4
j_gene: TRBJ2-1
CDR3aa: CASSFFAGEHEQFF

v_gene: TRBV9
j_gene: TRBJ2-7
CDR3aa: CASSVGQGATDYEQYF

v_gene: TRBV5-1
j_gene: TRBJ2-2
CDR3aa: CASSFVDSANTGELFF

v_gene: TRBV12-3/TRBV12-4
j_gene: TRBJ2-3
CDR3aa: CASSLVRGGYTDTQYF

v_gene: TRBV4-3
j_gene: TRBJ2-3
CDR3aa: CASSQRGTSGLPLGTDTQYF

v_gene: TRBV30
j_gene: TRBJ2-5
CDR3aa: CAWSVMISLAGAFGQETQYF

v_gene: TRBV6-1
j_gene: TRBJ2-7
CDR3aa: CASIETGETYEQYF

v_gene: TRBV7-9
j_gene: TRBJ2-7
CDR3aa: CASSFDRGYEQYF

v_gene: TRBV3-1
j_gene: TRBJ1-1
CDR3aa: CASSQPDRENTEAFF

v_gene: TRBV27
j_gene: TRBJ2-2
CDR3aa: CASLRLSDGELFF

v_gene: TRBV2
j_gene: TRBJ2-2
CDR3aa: CASRGQGNTGELFF

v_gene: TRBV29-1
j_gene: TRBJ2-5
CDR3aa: CSVGLGTSQETQYF

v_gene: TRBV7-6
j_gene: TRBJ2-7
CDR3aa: CASSLFEVEAKNYEQYF

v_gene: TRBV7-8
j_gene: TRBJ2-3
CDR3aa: CASSSRTPGVPDTQYF

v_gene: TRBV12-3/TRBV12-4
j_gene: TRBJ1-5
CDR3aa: CASSLGSGDQPQHF

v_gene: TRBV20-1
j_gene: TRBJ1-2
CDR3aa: CSARGPTEGYTF

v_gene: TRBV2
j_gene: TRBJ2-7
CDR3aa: CASSFQGYNSYEQYF

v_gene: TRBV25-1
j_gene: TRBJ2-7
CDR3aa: CASVGGGRTNEQYF

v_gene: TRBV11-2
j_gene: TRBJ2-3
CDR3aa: CASSPLGWGTDTQYF

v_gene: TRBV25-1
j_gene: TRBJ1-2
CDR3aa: CASSGSYGYTF

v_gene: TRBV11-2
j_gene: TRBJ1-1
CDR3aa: CASSFGIRGSNTEAFF

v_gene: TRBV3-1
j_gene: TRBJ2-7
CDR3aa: CASSQENYEQYF

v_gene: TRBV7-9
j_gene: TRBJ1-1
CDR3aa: CASSLGITEAFF

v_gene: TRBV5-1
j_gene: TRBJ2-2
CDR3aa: CASSMDWAGELFF

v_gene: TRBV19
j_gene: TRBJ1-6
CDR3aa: CASSWGRNSPLHF

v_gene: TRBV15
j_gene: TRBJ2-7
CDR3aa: CATSIDGTGSAGDEQYF

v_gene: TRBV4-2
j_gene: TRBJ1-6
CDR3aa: CASSPYNSPLHF

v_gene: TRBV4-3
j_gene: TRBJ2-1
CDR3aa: CASSQGLSGGRYEQFF

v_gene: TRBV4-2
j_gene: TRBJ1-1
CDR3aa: CASSQNRGKAFF

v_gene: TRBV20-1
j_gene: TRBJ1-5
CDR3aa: CSARDGGMGNQPQHF

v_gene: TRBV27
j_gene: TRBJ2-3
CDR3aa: CASSLILAGGPFPDTQYF

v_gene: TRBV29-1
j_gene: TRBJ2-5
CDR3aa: CSVPDRVETQYF

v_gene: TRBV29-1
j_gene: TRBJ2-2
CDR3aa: CSVDGGANTGELFF

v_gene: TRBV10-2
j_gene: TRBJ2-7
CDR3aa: CASSPTGGAGHSYEQYF

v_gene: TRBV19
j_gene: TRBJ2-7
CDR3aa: CASTTSLFDEQYF

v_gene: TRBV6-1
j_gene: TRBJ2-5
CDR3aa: CASSPDRGQETQYF

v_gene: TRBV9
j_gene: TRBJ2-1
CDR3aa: CASSPGQGFVEQFF